This is a list of T cell receptor beta chains from one sample in a study of T cells in tumors after PD-1 blockade. Only in-frame clones appear in the TCRdb table, and some are missing; sequencing was by immunoSEQ multiplex PCR. The profile shows roughly 14,000 clones, around 80% of them singletons. Source: PBMCs, taken after anti-PD-1 treatment. The receptors derive from a human donor with basal cell carcinoma. The CDR3 runs from the conserved cysteine through the conserved F or W. The D gene is left open where the match is weak. Expanded clones are given a class, and other clones once, few, many or no size at all.

>-|TRBD1|TRBJ1-2|13|TRBV9
TGTGCCAGCAGCAAACAGGGGGGATATGGCTACACCTTC
CASSKQGGYGYTF
>-|-|TRBJ2-1|14|TRBV3-1/TRBV3-2
TGTGCCAGCAGCCAAGATCCGTGGGGCAATGAGCAGTTCTTC
CASSQDPWGNEQFF
>-|-|TRBJ1-2|13|TRBV7-2
TGTGCCAGCAGCTTGGGGGGGAGCAATGGCTACACCTTC
CASSLGGSNGYTF
>-|-|TRBJ2-7|14|TRBV7-2
TGTGCCAGCAGCTTAGGTCCAGCGACCTACGAGCAGTACTTC
CASSLGPATYEQYF
>-|-|TRBJ2-7|14|TRBV7-9
TGTGCCAGCAGCTTAGCAGGGAGCTCCTACGAGCAGTACTTC
CASSLAGSSYEQYF
>once|TRBD1|TRBJ1-2|14|TRBV6-5
TGTGCCAGCAGACCCGGGACAGTTATCTATGGCTACACCTTC
CASRPGTVIYGYTF
>-|TRBD1|TRBJ2-2|16|TRBV6-6
TGTGCCAGCACCGAACCGTTAGGACAGGGCACCGGGGAGCTGTTTTTT
CASTEPLGQGTGELFF
>-|-|TRBJ1-1|15|TRBV5-1
TGCGCCAGCAGCCTTACCGGGACCGGGAACACTGAAGCTTTCTTT
CASSLTGTGNTEAFF
>-|-|TRBJ2-6|16|TRBV5-6
TGTGCCAGCAGCCCGTTGGGTGAGAACGGGGCCAACGTCCTGACTTTC
CASSPLGENGANVLTF
>-|-|TRBJ2-3|14|TRBV2
TGTGCCAGCAGTGAAGCGGCTAGCACAGATACGCAGTATTTT
CASSEAASTDTQYF
>-|-|TRBJ2-1|19|TRBV4-2
TGTGCCAGCAGCCAAGAGTTGGGGGCCGGGCGGGACGCCTACAATGAGCAGTTCTTC
CASSQELGAGRDAYNEQFF
>-|-|TRBJ1-6|16|TRBV7-2
TGTGCCAGCAGCTTATCGTCCAGCTCCTATAATTCACCCCTCCACTTT
CASSLSSSSYNSPLHF
>once|-|TRBJ2-5|13|TRBV12-5
TGTGCTAGTGGTCTACTGACGGGGGAGACCCAGTACTTC
CASGLLTGETQYF
>-|TRBD1|TRBJ2-7|15|TRBV6-5
TGTGCCAGCAGTTTCGGAACGGGACAGCCCTACGAGCAGTACTTC
CASSFGTGQPYEQYF
>-|-|TRBJ1-2|15|TRBV28
TGTGCCAGCAGTTTAGTTTCCCTCGGGGACTATGGCTACACCTTC
CASSLVSLGDYGYTF
>-|TRBD2|TRBJ2-3|17|TRBV18
TGTGCCAGCTCACCGTCCGGGACTAGCTTTGGCACAGATACGCAGTATTTT
CASSPSGTSFGTDTQYF
>-|TRBD1|TRBJ1-1|14|TRBV10-3
TGTGCCATCAGCCCGGGACAGGGGGTCCCTGAAGCTTTCTTT
CAISPGQGVPEAFF
>few|TRBD2|TRBJ2-7|13|TRBV6-6
TGTGCCAGTTCGACTAGCGAATCCAGCGAGCAGTACTTC
CASSTSESSEQYF
>-|-|TRBJ1-2|12|TRBV5-6
TGTGCCAGCAGCTTGCAGGGCGGTGGCTACACCTTC
CASSLQGGGYTF
>once|TRBD2|TRBJ2-1|15|TRBV7-2
TGTGCCAGCAGCTTAGCGGCGGGAGACTCCCCGAAGCAGTTCTTC
CASSLAAGDSPKQFF
>-|-|TRBJ1-6|13|TRBV19
TGTGCCAGTAGTATACAAATTGTTTCACCCCTCCACTTT
CASSIQIVSPLHF
>-|-|TRBJ1-2|16|TRBV5-1
TGCGCCAGCAGCCCGCGCCAGGCGGGGTTGGGCTATGGCTACACCTTC
CASSPRQAGLGYGYTF
>few|TRBD2|TRBJ2-1|19|TRBV19
TGTGCCAGTAGTATGGGGCGTCTAGCGGGAGCGGGTCTCTACAATGAGCAGTTCTTC
CASSMGRLAGAGLYNEQFF
>-|-|TRBJ1-5|19|TRBV9
TGTGCCAGCAGCGTGAGGCTGGGACGTTCGGCCAAGTGGAGGCAGCCCCAGCATTTT
CASSVRLGRSAKWRQPQHF
>few|TRBD1|TRBJ1-2|14|TRBV28
TGTGCCAGCACCATGGGACAGGGGGTCGGGGGCTACACCTTC
CASTMGQGVGGYTF
>-|-|TRBJ2-7|14|TRBV6-6
TGTGCCAGCAGTTACGGGGGGCGTGCCTACGAGCAGTACTTC
CASSYGGRAYEQYF